This T cell receptor (beta chain) comes out of a study of regulatory T cells in long-lasting Graves disease. At the level of the study: Recently diagnosed Graves' patients had received antithyroid drugs for under 3 months.

This clonotype was seen repeatedly, ten times or more. This CDR3 has 11 residues. With 7 bases clipped from V and 12 bases from J, the junction kept 9 bases outside the gene matches. Germline CDR1 reads SGHRS; CDR2 reads YFSETQ. Time point specified: newly diagnosed GD, antithyroid drugs for less than 3 months. PBMC RNA was the source of the TCR library. An endocrinology department in Xi'an, China, supplied the patients. EDTA tubes received roughly 9.7 milliliters of drawn peripheral blood. Researchers made TCR beta libraries by using iRepertoire HTBI primers and running Arm-PCR on CDR3 regions. Each CDR3 protein is one row after TCRdb ran MiXCR on the multiplex PCR reads. The table shows around 450,000 distinct CDR3 sequences, with 15% to 20% occurring only once. The sample was also linked to a second study, of T cells in Graves' hyperthyroidism and ophthalmopathy. That source adds: The HTBI primer set served for first-round RT-PCR of the TCR CDR3.

This chain links TRBV5-1 with TRBJ2-5; 7 bases agree with TRBD2. This TCR came from a man aged 35 to 55 with Graves disease. Sequencing used peripheral blood mononuclear cells (PBMCs), obtained at new diagnosis, from a patient treated with antithyroid drugs. The CDR3 spells CASASTGTKYF. In DNA, the CDR3 is TGCGCCAGCGCCTCAACGGGGACTAAGTACTTC.